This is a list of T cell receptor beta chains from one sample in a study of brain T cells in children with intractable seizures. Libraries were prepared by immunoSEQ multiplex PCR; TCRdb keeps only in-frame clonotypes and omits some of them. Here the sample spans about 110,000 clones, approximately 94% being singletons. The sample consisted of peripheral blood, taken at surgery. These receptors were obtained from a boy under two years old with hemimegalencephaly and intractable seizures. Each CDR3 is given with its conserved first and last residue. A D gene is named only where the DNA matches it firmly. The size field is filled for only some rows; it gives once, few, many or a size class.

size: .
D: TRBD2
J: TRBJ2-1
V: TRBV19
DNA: TGTGCCAGTAGTAATAGCGGGAGGGCGGGGAATGAGCAGTTCTTC
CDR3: CASSNSGRAGNEQFF

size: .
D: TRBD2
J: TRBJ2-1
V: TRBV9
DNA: TGTGCCAGCAGCGTATTAGCGGGAGGGTCCTACAATGAGCAGTTCTTC
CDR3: CASSVLAGGSYNEQFF

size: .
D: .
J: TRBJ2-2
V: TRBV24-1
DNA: TGTGCCACCAGTGATTCTAGTTTGAACACCGGGGAGCTGTTTTTT
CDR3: CATSDSSLNTGELFF

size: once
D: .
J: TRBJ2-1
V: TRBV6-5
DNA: TGTGCCAGCAGTTACTCGTTCGGGACAGAGCAGTTCTTC
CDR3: CASSYSFGTEQFF

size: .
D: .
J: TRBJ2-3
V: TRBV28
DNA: TGTGCCAGCAGTTGGGGCGGGAATCTCCCCACAGATACGCAGTATTTT
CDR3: CASSWGGNLPTDTQYF

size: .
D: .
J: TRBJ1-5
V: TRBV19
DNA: TGTGCCAGTAGTATGATCCGACTCCTTAGCAATCAGCCCCAGCATTTT
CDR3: CASSMIRLLSNQPQHF

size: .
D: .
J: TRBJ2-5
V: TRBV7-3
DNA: TGTGCCAGCAGCTTAGGCGCGGGAATAGAGACCCAGTACTTC
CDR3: CASSLGAGIETQYF

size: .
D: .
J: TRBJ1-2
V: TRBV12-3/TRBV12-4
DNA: TGTGCCAGCAGTTTATGGAACTATGGCTACACCTTC
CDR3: CASSLWNYGYTF

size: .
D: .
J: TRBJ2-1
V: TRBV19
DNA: TGTGCCAGTACCTATTACAATGAGCAGTTCTTC
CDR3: CASTYYNEQFF

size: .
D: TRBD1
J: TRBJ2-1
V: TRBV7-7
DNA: TGTGCCAGCAGCTTAGACAGGGGGACCTACAATGAGCAGTTCTTC
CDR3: CASSLDRGTYNEQFF

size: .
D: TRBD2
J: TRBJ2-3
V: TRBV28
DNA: TGTGCCAGCAGTACAACGACTAGCGGGGTCCCGGATACGCAGTATTTT
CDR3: CASSTTTSGVPDTQYF

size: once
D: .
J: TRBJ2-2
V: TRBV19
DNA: TGTGCCAGTAGTATGGCGACAACCGGGGAGCTGTTTTTT
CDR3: CASSMATTGELFF

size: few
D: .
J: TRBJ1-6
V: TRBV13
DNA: TGTGCCAGCAGCTTAGGCGAGGGGGGGACCTATAATTCACCCCTCCACTTT
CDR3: CASSLGEGGTYNSPLHF

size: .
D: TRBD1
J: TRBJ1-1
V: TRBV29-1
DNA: TGCAGCGTCCAGGAAGGGGGCCGGGGCACTGAAGCTTTCTTT
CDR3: CSVQEGGRGTEAFF

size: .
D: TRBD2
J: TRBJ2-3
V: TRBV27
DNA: TGTGCCAGCAGTTTCTTTGATAGACTAGCGGGGAATACGCAGTATTTT
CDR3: CASSFFDRLAGNTQYF

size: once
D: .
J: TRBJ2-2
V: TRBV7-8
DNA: TGTGCCAGCAGCTTAGAGGAGACACGGGTCGGGGAGCTGTTTTTT
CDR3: CASSLEETRVGELFF

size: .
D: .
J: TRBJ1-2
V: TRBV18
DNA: TGTGCCAGCTCACCAGGAAATGGCTACACCTTC
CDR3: CASSPGNGYTF

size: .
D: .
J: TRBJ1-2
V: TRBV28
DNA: TGTGCCAGCAATCAATTCAGGGCGCTCTATGGCTACACCTTC
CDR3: CASNQFRALYGYTF

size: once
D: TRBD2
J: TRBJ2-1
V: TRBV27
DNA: TGTGCCAGCAGTGGACTAGCGGGTATCTCCTACAATGAGCAGTTCTTC
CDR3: CASSGLAGISYNEQFF

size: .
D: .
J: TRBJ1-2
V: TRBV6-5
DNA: TGTGCCAGCAGTCTACAGTGGATTGGTGGCTACACCTTC
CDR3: CASSLQWIGGYTF

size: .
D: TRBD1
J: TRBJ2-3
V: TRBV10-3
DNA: TGTGCCATCAGTGATGTGGGACAGGGGGCCACAGATACGCAGTATTTT
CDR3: CAISDVGQGATDTQYF

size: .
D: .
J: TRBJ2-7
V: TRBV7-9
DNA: TGTGCCAGCACCGATGCAGGACACTTATCGATCTACGAGCAGTACTTC
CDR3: CASTDAGHLSIYEQYF

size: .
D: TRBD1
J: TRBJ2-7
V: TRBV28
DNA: TGTGCCAGCAGTTTAAGCGGGACAGGGTACGAGCAGTACTTC
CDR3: CASSLSGTGYEQYF

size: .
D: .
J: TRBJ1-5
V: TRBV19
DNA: TGTGCCAGTAGTATATTGAGGGGGGACACAAGTTTCAATCAGCCCCAGCATTTT
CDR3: CASSILRGDTSFNQPQHF